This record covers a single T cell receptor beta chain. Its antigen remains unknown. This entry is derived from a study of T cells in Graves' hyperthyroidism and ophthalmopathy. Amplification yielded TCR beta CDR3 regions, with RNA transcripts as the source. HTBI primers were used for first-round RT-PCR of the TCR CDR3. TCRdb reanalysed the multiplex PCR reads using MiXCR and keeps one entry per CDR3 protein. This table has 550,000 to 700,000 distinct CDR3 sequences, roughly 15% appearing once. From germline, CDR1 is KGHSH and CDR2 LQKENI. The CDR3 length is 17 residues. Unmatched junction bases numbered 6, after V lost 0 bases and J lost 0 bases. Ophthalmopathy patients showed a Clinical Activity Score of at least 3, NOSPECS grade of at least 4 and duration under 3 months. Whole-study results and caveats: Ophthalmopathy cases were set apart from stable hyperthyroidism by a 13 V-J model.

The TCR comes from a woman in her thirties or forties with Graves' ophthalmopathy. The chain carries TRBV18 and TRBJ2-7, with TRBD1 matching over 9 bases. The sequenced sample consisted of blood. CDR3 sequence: CASSPPFGTGTSYEQYF. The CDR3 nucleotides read TGTGCCAGCTCACCACCGTTCGGGACAGGGACCTCCTACGAGCAGTACTTC.